This TCR beta chain was captured in a study of regulatory T cells in long-lasting Graves disease. Stated time point: newly diagnosed GD, antithyroid drugs for less than 3 months. Following extraction of RNA from PBMCs, that RNA was used to make the TCR library. It was an endocrinology department in Xi'an, China, that provided the patients. The CDR3 length is 14 residues. Trimming at V came to 3 bases and at J to 2 bases, leaving 3 bases not matched to a gene. Germline values: CDR1 SGHAT, CDR2 FQDESV (reference sequence). To make TCR beta libraries, researchers used iRepertoire HTBI primers and Arm-PCR of CDR3 regions. One entry per CDR3 protein, called by TCRdb with MiXCR from the multiplex PCR reads. This table holds approximately 400,000 distinct CDR3 sequences, about 15% found once. The sample holds many counts of this clonotype. These same data were also listed under a study on T cells in Graves' hyperthyroidism and ophthalmopathy. That study reports: If no ophthalmopathy progression occurred within 18 months, Graves' hyperthyroidism was stable. Patients between 18 and 65 years old had hyperthyroidism, newly diagnosed and lasting under 2 months. Researchers ran a first-round RT-PCR on the TCR CDR3 using the HTBI primer set.

The source was peripheral blood mononuclear cells (PBMCs), collected at new diagnosis, from a patient treated with antithyroid drugs. V usage is TRBV11-1 and J usage is TRBJ2-7, with TRBD1 matching 8 bases. This sequence was found in a woman in her 30s with Graves disease. CDR3 region: CASSLTGATYEQYF. The CDR3 DNA reads TGTGCCAGCAGCTTGACAGGGGCCACCTACGAGCAGTACTTC.